The 26 T cell receptor beta chains given below trace back to one sample, sequenced in a study of identical twins. One entry per CDR3 protein results from TCRdb running MiXCR on the 5' RACE reads. This sample has around 490,000 distinct CDR3 sequences, with about 20% found just once. The same data also went into a second study, on yellow fever vaccine responses in identical twins.

Material: CD4+ T cells sorted from blood. The source of these receptors is a woman under 30 in good health.

CDR3 amino acids: CSGRQGISETQYF. The CDR3 DNA sequence: TGCAGCGGCCGACAGGGAATATCAGAGACCCAGTACTTC. V usage is TRBV29-1 and J usage is TRBJ2-5; 7 bases line up with TRBD1. V was pared by 7 bases and J by 4 bases, with 9 bases of the junction left unmatched. The CDR3 is made up of 13 amino acids. Germline V gene data show CDR1 as SQVTM and CDR2 as ANQGSEA. Supplemented by reference TRBV29-1 and TRBJ2-5, the full variable domain reads SAVISQKPSRDICQRGTSLTIQCQVDSQVTMMFWYRQQPGQSLTLIATANQGSEATYESGFVIDKFPISRPNLTFSTLTVSNMSPEDSSIYLCSGRQGISETQYFGPGTRLLVL.

The chain joins TRBV18 to TRBJ2-6, with TRBD2 matching 9 bases. Germline-derived CDR1 and CDR2 are KGHSH and LQKENI. V shed 2 bases and J 0 bases; nucleotides not matched to a gene: 5. CDR3 size: 18 residues. Here the CDR3 reads CASSPVLAGISGANVLTF. The CDR3 nucleotides read TGTGCCAGCTCACCAGTCCTAGCGGGGATCTCTGGGGCCAACGTCCTGACTTTC.

This clonotype was seen more than once but under ten times. The genes are TRBV5-1 and TRBJ1-4, with TRBD1 matching over 7 bases. This CDR3 has 13 residues. V gave up 7 bases and J gave up 4 bases; unmatched junction bases: 4. Looked up from germline, CDR1 is SGHRS and CDR2 is YFSETQ. CDR3: CASRDSSNEKLFF. The CDR3 DNA reads TGCGCCAGCCGGGACAGCAGTAATGAAAAACTGTTTTTT.

The table lists this clonotype with a few counts. CDR3 sequence reads: CSVARGAIETQYF. CDR3 DNA: TGCAGCGTTGCTCGGGGGGCGATTGAGACCCAGTACTTC. The chain recombines TRBV29-1 with TRBJ2-5; D perhaps matches TRBD2 (7 bases). The CDR3 is 13 amino acids. The V end lost 4 bases, the J end lost 5 bases, and 14 bases lay between the germline ends. Germline V gene data show CDR1 as SQVTM and CDR2 as ANQGSEA.

V and J are TRBV28 and TRBJ2-2, with 9 bases identical to TRBD2. The CDR3 spans 16 residues. J gave up 4 bases and V 6 bases, and 9 bases lay outside the gene matches. Germline loops: CDR1 MDHEN, CDR2 SYDVKM. The CDR3 here is CASRLPLAGSTGELFF. The CDR3 nucleotides are TGTGCCAGCAGACTCCCCCTAGCGGGAAGCACCGGGGAGCTGTTTTTT.

This clonotype turned up a few times. The J gene is TRBJ2-1, the V gene TRBV6-5; TRBD2 aligns across 12 bases. Germline V gene data show CDR1 as MNHEY and CDR2 as SVGAGI. CDR3 size: 15 residues. Trimming cost V 2 bases and J 6 bases; bases outside gene matches: 2. The CDR3 loop is CASSYGLAGSNEQFF. The CDR3 nucleotides are TGTGCCAGCAGTTACGGACTAGCGGGATCCAATGAGCAGTTCTTC.

In nucleotides, the CDR3 is TGCGCCAGCAGCTCGTCACTTGGTCTCGGAACCCAGTACTTC. Translated, it gives CASSSSLGLGTQYF. The chain uses TRBV5-1 and TRBJ2-5; the D is unclear. Germline CDR1 and CDR2: SGHRS and YFSETQ. Trimming pared 3 bases from V and 8 bases from J, leaving 17 bases between. This CDR3 comprises 14 residues.

The chain recombines TRBV29-1 with TRBJ2-2; 8 nucleotides align to TRBD1. The germline CDR1 and CDR2 sequences are SQVTM and ANQGSEA. After removal of 3 bases from V and 2 bases from J, the junction contained 8 bases not matched to a gene. CDR3 length: 16 amino acids. The CDR3 DNA sequence: TGCAGCGTTGATACTGCGGACAGGGCCAACACCGGGGAGCTGTTTTTT. Its protein product is CSVDTADRANTGELFF.

The chain combines TRBV7-3 with TRBJ2-1, with TRBD2 identical over 13 bases. V lost 0 bases to trimming and J lost 4 bases; unmatched junction nucleotides: 12. The germline V gene has CDR1 SGHTA and CDR2 FQGTGA. This CDR3 region has 20 residues. CDR3 DNA sequence: TGTGCCAGCAGCTTAACGGGAAGGGGGACTAGCGGGATAACATACAATGAGCAGTTCTTC. Protein sequence: CASSLTGRGTSGITYNEQFF. The whole variable domain, remainder taken from reference TRBV7-3 and TRBJ2-1, is GAGVSQTPSNKVTEKGKYVELRCDPISGHTALYWYRQSLGQGPEFLIYFQGTGAADDSGLPNDRFFAVRPEGSVSTLKIQRTERGDSAVYLCASSLTGRGTSGITYNEQFFGPGTRLTVL.

J is TRBJ1-1 and V is TRBV7-9; D call uncertain. This CDR3 is 14 amino acids long. Trimming left V 5 bases short and J 3 bases short, with 13 bases between. The germline gives CDR1 SEHNR, CDR2 FQNEAQ (reference sequence). The CDR3 protein is CASSPSQVDTEAFF. DNA for the CDR3: TGTGCCAGCAGCCCCTCCCAGGTGGACACTGAAGCTTTCTTT.

Concerning this clonotype itself: At one end the junction does not follow the germline gene, possibly because of a read error. CDR3 amino acids: CASTRAAAAYNERFF. The CDR3 DNA reads as TGTGCCAGCACCCGGGCCGCGGCAGCCTACAATGAGCGGTTCTTC. This chain connects TRBV27 to TRBJ2-1; no definite D call. CDR1 is MNHEY, CDR2 SMNVEV, per germline (reference sequence). The CDR3 has 15 amino acids.

The chain recombines TRBV4-2 with TRBJ2-1; either TRBD1 or TRBD2 may fit D (7 bases each). The CDR3 covers 16 residues. Trimming removed 1 base at V and 5 bases at J, with 15 bases between. CDR1 and CDR2 (germline): LGHNA, YNFKEQ. CDR3 coding DNA: TGTGCCAGCAGCCAAGCCCTGCAGGGGGGGAACAATGAGCAGTTCTTC. Residues: CASSQALQGGNNEQFF.

Only a few counts were recorded for this clonotype. The chain joins TRBV12-3 or TRBV12-4 to TRBJ1-2; TRBD1 agrees at 7 bases. Unmatched junction bases numbered 13, after V lost 6 bases and J lost 0 bases. The CDR3 runs 17 residues. CDR3 sequence reads: CASRKRGQQRANYGYTF. The DNA of the CDR3 is TGTGCCAGCAGAAAAAGGGGACAGCAACGGGCTAACTATGGCTACACCTTC.

This clonotype occurred a few times. The chain employs TRBV12-3 or TRBV12-4 and TRBJ1-1; perhaps TRBD1 as D (5 bases). The CDR3 loop spans 15 amino acids. V was clipped by 6 bases and J by 1 base, with 15 bases between them. The CDR3 coding sequence is TGTGCCAGCAGCACCCCGACAGCCACGAACACTGAAGCTTTCTTT. It is translated as CASSTPTATNTEAFF.

This chain joins TRBV5-1 and TRBJ2-3; D is ambiguous. Germline CDR1 reads SGHRS; CDR2 reads YFSETQ. The CDR3 totals 18 residues. The V end lost 7 bases, the J end lost 4 bases, and 28 bases lay between the germline ends. For the CDR3, the DNA is TGCGCCAGCCACTACTCAAAGGATCGGGCTCAGCCCGCAGATACGCAGTATTTT. It specifies CASHYSKDRAQPADTQYF. The variable domain in full, with the rest retrieved from reference TRBV5-1 and TRBJ2-3, is KAGVTQTPRYLIKTRGQQVTLSCSPISGHRSVSWYQQTPGQGLQFLFEYFSETQRNKGNFPGRFSGRQFSNSRSEMNVSTLELGDSALYLCASHYSKDRAQPADTQYFGPGTRLTVL.

This clonotype was counted a few times. Here the CDR3 DNA reads TGTGCCAGCAGCGTGGCGGGAGTAGGAGAGCAGTTCTTC. This gives the protein CASSVAGVGEQFF. The rearrangement links TRBV9 to TRBJ2-1; 7 positions match TRBD2. CDR3 length: 13 residues. V lost 2 bases, J lost 10 bases, and 6 bases stayed unmatched. Per the germline V gene, CDR1 is SGDLS and CDR2 is YYNGEE.

This clonotype occurred a few times. V is TRBV7-8 and J is TRBJ1-1, with TRBD1 matching over 10 bases. The V segment lost 4 bases and the J segment 6 bases; nucleotides outside the gene matches: 5. The CDR3 covers 14 residues. Germline V gene data show CDR1 as SGHVS and CDR2 as FQNEAQ. The CDR3 protein is CASSSDRGIAEAFF. The CDR3 region has the DNA TGTGCCAGCAGCTCGGACAGGGGGATTGCTGAAGCTTTCTTT.

V gene TRBV29-1 combines with J gene TRBJ1-1, with a weak D call TRBD1 (5 bases). CDR1 and CDR2 from the germline V gene are SQVTM and ANQGSEA. The germline V and J ends were trimmed by 4 bases and 1 base, with 13 bases remaining between them. The CDR3 extends over 14 amino acids. The CDR3 DNA reads TGCAGCGTTGTAAGGGGTCAGGGGAACACTGAAGCTTTCTTT. This translates into CSVVRGQGNTEAFF. Full variable domain (rest looked up from reference TRBV29-1 and TRBJ1-1): SAVISQKPSRDICQRGTSLTIQCQVDSQVTMMFWYRQQPGQSLTLIATANQGSEATYESGFVIDKFPISRPNLTFSTLTVSNMSPEDSSIYLCSVVRGQGNTEAFFGQGTRLTVV.

The chain has TRBV27 and TRBJ1-4, with D hard to call. The CDR3 consists of 15 residues. Trimming shortened V by 3 bases and J by 8 bases, and 16 bases separated the two germline ends. CDR1 and CDR2 from the germline V gene are MNHEY and SMNVEV (reference sequence). The CDR3 nucleotides read TGTGCCAGCAGTTTCGCCCGATGGAGAGGAGAAAAACTGTTTTTT. Its protein is CASSFARWRGEKLFF.

The table lists this clonotype with a few counts. The CDR3 sequence: CSARGLGTFTDTQYF. In DNA, the CDR3 is TGCAGTGCTAGGGGCCTTGGGACCTTCACAGATACGCAGTATTTT. This chain connects TRBV20-1 to TRBJ2-3, with D perhaps matching TRBD1 or TRBD2 (5 bases each). Germline V gene sequence: CDR1 DFQATT, CDR2 SNEGSKA (reference sequence). Trimming shortened V by 3 bases and J by 2 bases, and 15 bases separated the two germline ends. The CDR3 is 15 amino acids.

This chain uses TRBV5-1 with TRBJ2-7; 10 bases map to TRBD1. There are 14 residues in the CDR3. The germline CDR1 and CDR2 sequences are SGHRS and YFSETQ. V was clipped by 6 bases and J by 7 bases; unmatched bases: 10. The CDR3 protein is CASTDGTGDREQYF. The DNA for the CDR3 is TGCGCCAGCACCGATGGGACAGGGGACCGAGAGCAGTACTTC. Supplemented by reference TRBV5-1 and TRBJ2-7, the full variable domain reads KAGVTQTPRYLIKTRGQQVTLSCSPISGHRSVSWYQQTPGQGLQFLFEYFSETQRNKGNFPGRFSGRQFSNSRSEMNVSTLELGDSALYLCASTDGTGDREQYFGPGTRLTVT.

In its sample, this clonotype was seen a few times. This rearrangement joins TRBV3-1 to TRBJ2-1, with D uncertain. V lost 0 bases and J lost 14, with 14 bases in between. There are 13 residues in the CDR3. The V gene's germline CDR1 is LGHDT and CDR2 YNNKEL (reference sequence). This chain's CDR3 is CASSQDPFPLEFF. The CDR3 DNA follows: TGTGCCAGCAGCCAAGATCCTTTTCCCCTGGAGTTCTTC.

This clonotype was seen a handful of times. The chain employs TRBV20-1 and TRBJ2-2, with 10 bases identical to TRBD1. The germline V gene has CDR1 DFQATT and CDR2 SNEGSKA (reference sequence). V lost 1 base, J lost 7 bases, and 3 bases stayed unmatched. This CDR3 is built from 14 residues. The CDR3 loop is CSARGDRGIGELFF. The CDR3 DNA is TGCAGTGCTAGAGGGGACAGGGGAATCGGGGAGCTGTTTTTT.

The J gene is TRBJ2-1, the V gene TRBV3-1; 11 bases match TRBD2. The germline V gene has CDR1 LGHDT and CDR2 YNNKEL (reference sequence). V dropped 2 bases and J dropped 6; count of bases not matched to a gene: 3. The length of the CDR3 is 15 residues. The CDR3 loop is CASSQILAGGNEQFF. The CDR3 DNA is TGTGCCAGCAGCCAAATTCTAGCGGGGGGCAATGAGCAGTTCTTC.

This clonotype showed up just a few times. The V and J genes are TRBV28 and TRBJ2-3; 14 positions agree with TRBD2. The trim removed 6 bases at V and 5 bases at J, leaving 4 bases unmatched. The germline CDR1 and CDR2 sequences are MDHEN and SYDVKM. The CDR3 extends over 15 amino acids. The DNA of the CDR3 is TGTGCCAGCAGCTCCGGGACTAGCGGGAGAGATACGCAGTATTTT. Amino acids: CASSSGTSGRDTQYF.

This CDR3 reads CASSPGLAGSEQYV. The CDR3 nucleotides are TGTGCCAGCTCACCTGGACTAGCGGGCAGCGAGCAGTACGTC. The rearrangement joins TRBV18 to TRBJ2-7; 11 bases map to TRBD2. CDR3 length: 14 amino acids. Germline loops: CDR1 KGHSH, CDR2 LQKENI. Trimming took 3 bases from V and 6 from J; bases not matched to a gene: 4.